This TCR beta chain comes out of a study of cytomegalovirus exposure and HLA in healthy donors. Study-level results: Researchers left out some V segments, among them TRBV6-2 and TRBV6-3, as indistinguishable. The authors enumerated 150 to 200 TCR beta chains as linked to cytomegalovirus.

Concerning this clone itself: Its cognate antigen is unknown.

Each of the donors was a healthy bone marrow donor. CDR1 SGDLS and CDR2 YYNGEE come from the germline V gene. V shed 3 bases, J shed 11 bases, and the junction held 9 bases outside the gene matches. The CDR3 has 14 amino acids. The study ran its PCR with 60 Vbeta and 13 Jbeta primers. Produced via immunoSEQ multiplex PCR; TCRdb's table is partial and in-frame only. In the table there are 120,000 to 150,000 clones, around 10% of which are singletons. This clonotype originated in a male donor in good health and CMV-seronegative. J is TRBJ1-4 and V is TRBV9; 8 positions agree with TRBD1. Sequenced: PBMCs. CDR3 residues: CASSADRERHKLFF. The CDR3 DNA is TGTGCCAGCAGCGCGGACAGGGAACGGCATAAACTGTTTTTT. The whole variable domain, remainder taken from reference TRBV9 and TRBJ1-4, is DSGVTQTPKHLITATGQRVTLRCSPRSGDLSVYWYQQSLDQGLQFLIQYYNGEERAKGNILERFSAQQFPDLHSELNLSSLELGDSALYFCASSADRERHKLFFGSGTQLSVL.